These 30 T cell receptor beta chains originate from one sample sequenced in a study of T cell responses to AZD1222 COVID-19 vaccine. The assay was immunoSEQ multiplex PCR, and TCRdb's table has in-frame clones only and misses some. Of 100,000 to 150,000 clones listed, 70% to 90% are singletons. This material consisted of peripheral blood, taken 28 days after the second dose of the MenACWY control vaccine. Source of these receptors: an adult who received the MenACWY meningococcal vaccine as a control.

The rearrangement links TRBV15 to TRBJ2-5; D is possibly TRBD2 (5 bases). The CDR3 extends over 15 amino acids. With 0 bases removed from V and 2 bases from J, the gap between germline ends came to 10 bases. The germline V gene encodes CDR1 LNHNV and CDR2 YYDKDF (reference sequence). In nucleotides, the CDR3 is TGTGCCACCAGCAGAGAGCTCGGAGGACAAGAGACCCAGTACTTC. This sequence encodes CATSRELGGQETQYF.

The chain carries TRBV5-1 and TRBJ1-4; 10 bases line up with TRBD1. Germline CDR1 is SGHRS and CDR2 is YFSETQ. V lost 4 bases and J lost 0; bases outside the gene matches: 6. CDR3 length: 17 amino acids. The CDR3 nucleotides are TGCGCCAGCAGCCCCGGGACAGGGGTGACAACTAATGAAAAACTGTTTTTT. Translated, it gives CASSPGTGVTTNEKLFF.

The chain joins TRBV28 to TRBJ1-2, with no clear D. Germline V gives CDR1 MDHEN, CDR2 SYDVKM. With 10 bases removed from V and 11 bases from J, the gap between germline ends came to 17 bases. The CDR3 contains 11 residues. The CDR3 spells CATDSLLTYTF. The CDR3 region has the DNA TGTGCCACCGACTCACTCCTCACATACACCTTC.

The gene calls are TRBV5-1 and TRBJ2-7, with D uncertain. The CDR3 extends over 14 amino acids. Germline CDR1 is SGHRS and CDR2 is YFSETQ. V lost 5 bases, J lost 0 bases, and 12 bases lay in between. CDR3 loop: CASSSLPSSYEQYV. The CDR3 DNA reads as TGCGCCAGCAGTTCACTGCCCAGCTCCTACGAGCAGTACGTC.

The chain couples TRBV7-9 to TRBJ1-5; D gene uncertain. From germline, CDR1 is SEHNR and CDR2 FQNEAQ (reference sequence). The V end lost 1 base, the J end lost 0 bases, and 13 bases lay between the germline ends. The CDR3 loop spans 17 amino acids. The CDR3 DNA sequence: TGTGCCAGCAGCTTAGAGAGGAGAGGTTATAGCAATCAGCCCCAGCATTTT. Translated: CASSLERRGYSNQPQHF.

The chain combines TRBV19 with TRBJ2-1, with a weak D call TRBD2 (6 bases). V was clipped by 5 bases and J by 7 bases, with 18 bases between them. The CDR3 runs 15 residues. The germline V gene has CDR1 LNHDA and CDR2 SQIVND (reference sequence). CDR3 DNA sequence: TGTGCCAGTAGTTCCCCGCGGGGCCTCGGAAATGAGCAGTTCTTC. Residues: CASSSPRGLGNEQFF. Together with reference TRBV19 and TRBJ2-1, the CDR3 gives the full variable domain: DGGITQSPKYLFRKEGQNVTLSCEQNLNHDAMYWYRQDPGQGLRLIYYSQIVNDFQKGDIAEGYSVSREKKESFPLTVTSAQKNPTAFYLCASSSPRGLGNEQFFGPGTRLTVL.

This chain uses TRBV21-1 with TRBJ1-1; the D segment call TRBD1 is taken from the table without a DNA check. TRBV21-1 is shown as a pseudogene. The CDR3 has 16 residues. CDR3 coding DNA: TGTGCCAGCAGCAAATGCTTGGGACAGGGGCCCACTGAAGCTTTCTTT. Amino acid sequence: CASSKCLGQGPTEAFF.

This clone was recorded a few times. This chain links TRBV7-9 with TRBJ1-5; D is undetermined. V was pared by 1 base and J by 3 bases, with 10 bases between. Germline CDR1 reads SEHNR; CDR2 reads FQNEAQ (reference sequence). The CDR3 spans 15 residues. The CDR3 region is CASSLGSGANQPQHF. Here the CDR3 DNA reads TGTGCCAGCAGCTTAGGGTCCGGTGCCAATCAGCCCCAGCATTTT.

CDR3 in amino acids: CATSDSSASGRSGNEQFF. The CDR3, as DNA: TGTGCCACCAGTGATTCGTCCGCTAGCGGGAGATCTGGAAATGAGCAGTTCTTC. This sequence joins TRBV24-1 and TRBJ2-1; TRBD2 matches at 10 bases. Losses at the gene ends were 2 bases for V and 7 bases for J; bases not matched to a gene: 13. This CDR3 is built from 18 residues. CDR1 is KGHDR, CDR2 SFDVKD, per germline.

The chain carries TRBV4-1 and TRBJ1-1, with D possibly being TRBD1 (6 bases). Per germline, CDR1 MGHRA and CDR2 YSYEKL. The ends were cut back, 1 base at V and 7 bases at J, with 10 bases in the middle. CDR3 length: 13 amino acids. The chain's CDR3 is CASSQVGGYEAFF. The CDR3 nucleotides read TGCGCCAGCAGCCAAGTAGGGGGGTATGAAGCTTTCTTT.

The J gene is TRBJ2-1, the V gene TRBV9; D gene uncertain. Trimming cost V 3 bases and J 7 bases, with 14 bases left between them. Per germline, CDR1 SGDLS and CDR2 YYNGEE. CDR3 length: 14 residues. The CDR3 sequence: CASSALGWLNEQFF. CDR3 DNA: TGTGCCAGCAGCGCACTGGGCTGGCTAAATGAGCAGTTCTTC. Drawing the rest from reference TRBV9 and TRBJ2-1, the complete variable domain is DSGVTQTPKHLITATGQRVTLRCSPRSGDLSVYWYQQSLDQGLQFLIQYYNGEERAKGNILERFSAQQFPDLHSELNLSSLELGDSALYFCASSALGWLNEQFFGPGTRLTVL.

This chain joins TRBV4-3 and TRBJ2-2; 7 bases are shared with TRBD1. From germline, CDR1 is LGHNA and CDR2 YSLEER. The CDR3 spans 15 residues. V dropped 0 bases and J dropped 5; count of bases not matched to a gene: 3. CDR3 loop: CASSQDNRGTGELFF. The CDR3 DNA reads TGCGCCAGCAGCCAAGACAACAGGGGAACCGGGGAGCTGTTTTTT.

The CDR3 is CASRGTGGNGYTF. The DNA for the CDR3 is TGTGCCAGCAGGGGGACAGGGGGCAATGGCTACACCTTC. The chain joins TRBV12-3 or TRBV12-4 to TRBJ1-2, with 12 bases fitting TRBD1. V shed 6 bases, J shed 6 bases, and the junction held 2 bases outside the gene matches. CDR3 length: 13 amino acids.

This sequence joins TRBV24-1 and TRBJ1-2, with 11 nucleotides matching TRBD1. CDR1 KGHDR and CDR2 SFDVKD come from the germline V gene. Germline trimming cut 5 bases from V and 3 bases from J; bases unmatched to any gene: 4. The CDR3 runs to 15 residues. CDR3 region: CATSARDRGDYGYTF. The CDR3 DNA reads as TGTGCCACCAGTGCTCGGGACAGGGGGGACTATGGCTACACCTTC.

V gene TRBV5-4 combines with J gene TRBJ1-2; D gene unclear. This CDR3 is built from 15 residues. From germline, CDR1 is SGHNT and CDR2 YYREEE (reference sequence). Deletions cut 2 bases from V and 0 bases from J, with 11 bases between. The DNA of the CDR3 is TGTGCCAGCAGCTTTGCCCGATGGGCTAACTATGGCTACACCTTC. It specifies CASSFARWANYGYTF.

In this sample, this clone turned up a few times. The V gene is TRBV27, the J gene TRBJ2-4, with D possibly being TRBD1 (5 bases). Germline-derived CDR1 and CDR2 are MNHEY and SMNVEV (reference sequence). There are 16 residues in the CDR3. Between the trimmed V and J ends, which lost 5 bases and 0 bases, there was a span of 14 bases. CDR3 residues: CASSQGNGLAKNIQYF. As DNA, the CDR3 is TGTGCCAGCAGTCAGGGCAATGGTTTAGCCAAAAACATTCAGTACTTC.

Only one count was recorded for this clone. The rearrangement links TRBV21-1 to TRBJ1-2. TRBV21-1 is termed a pseudogene. The CDR3 is made up of 11 amino acids. The CDR3 spells CAPAHDYGYTF. CDR3 bases: TGTGCCCCCGCCCACGACTATGGCTACACCTTC.

V usage is TRBV6-2 or TRBV6-3 and J usage is TRBJ2-2; 7 bases match TRBD1. J lost 9 bases, V lost 6 bases, and 13 bases had no gene match. The V gene's germline CDR1 is MNHEY and CDR2 SVGEGT. CDR3 length: 15 residues. This CDR3 is CASSDATGVLRELFF. As DNA, the CDR3 is TGTGCCAGCAGCGATGCCACAGGGGTTTTACGGGAGCTGTTTTTT.

The chain carries TRBV11-3 and TRBJ2-7; the match to TRBD1 covers 7 bases. CDR3 size: 16 residues. V lost 2 bases, J lost 2 bases, and 9 bases stayed unmatched. CDR1 is SGHNT and CDR2 is YENEEA in the germline V gene. The CDR3: CASSLTPGQLTYEQYF. The CDR3 DNA reads TGTGCCAGCAGCTTAACCCCGGGACAGCTAACCTACGAGCAGTACTTC.

V usage is TRBV7-6 and J usage is TRBJ2-1; 10 nucleotides match TRBD1. V was clipped by 2 bases and J by 7 bases; unmatched bases: 11. The length of the CDR3 is 17 residues. From germline, CDR1 is SGHVS and CDR2 FNYEAQ. For the CDR3, the DNA is TGTGCCAGCAGCTTATTTTCGGGACAGGGGATGAAGAATGAGCAGTTCTTC. This encodes CASSLFSGQGMKNEQFF.

This clone was detected once. This chain joins TRBV7-9 and TRBJ2-3; D is ambiguous. The CDR3 loop spans 12 amino acids. Germline V gene data show CDR1 as SEHNR and CDR2 as FQNEAQ (reference sequence). V dropped 5 bases and J dropped 6 bases, with 9 bases sitting between them. This CDR3 reads CASSGQTDTQYF. CDR3 DNA sequence: TGTGCCAGCAGCGGCCAGACGGATACGCAGTATTTT.

The V gene is TRBV12-3 or TRBV12-4, the J gene TRBJ2-5; 7 nucleotides align to TRBD1. The CDR3 extends over 13 amino acids. V lost 5 bases to trimming and J lost 1 base; unmatched junction nucleotides: 1. For the CDR3, the DNA is TGTGCCAGCAGTGGACAGGTCCAAGAGACCCAGTACTTC. It yields the protein CASSGQVQETQYF.

The chain links TRBV27 to TRBJ1-2; the match to TRBD1 covers 7 bases. V was pared by 6 bases and J by 2 bases, with 9 bases of the junction left unmatched. CDR1 is MNHEY, CDR2 SMNVEV, per germline (reference sequence). This CDR3 has 15 amino acids. The CDR3 spells CASSRGRGENYGYTF. As DNA, the CDR3 is TGTGCCAGCAGCCGGGGCAGGGGGGAGAACTATGGCTACACCTTC.

V and J are TRBV10-3 and TRBJ1-5; TRBD1 matches 7 bases. Trimming removed 9 bases from V and 1 base from J; junction bases left unmatched: 6. In germline, CDR1 is ENHRY, CDR2 SYGVKD. CDR3 length equals 14 residues. CDR3 loop: CAIGGGQSNQPQHF. CDR3 nucleotide sequence: TGTGCCATAGGGGGGGGACAGAGCAATCAGCCCCAGCATTTT.

The chain is built from TRBV3-1 (or the pseudogene TRBV3-2) and TRBJ1-2; D unresolved. The V gene lost 0 bases and the J gene lost 8 bases, with 4 bases spanning the gap. CDR3 length: 11 residues. Per germline, CDR1 LGHDT and CDR2 YNNKEL (reference sequence). CDR3 DNA sequence: TGTGCCAGCAGCCAAGAACGGGGCTACACCTTC. Protein product: CASSQERGYTF.

CDR3 region: CASSLWSQGNEQYF. DNA of the CDR3: TGCGCCAGCAGCTTGTGGTCACAGGGTAACGAGCAGTACTTC. The chain employs TRBV5-1 and TRBJ2-7; tentative D call: TRBD1 (6 bases). The CDR3 runs to 14 residues. Trimming cost V 1 base and J 5 bases, with 13 bases left between them. Germline CDR1 and CDR2: SGHRS and YFSETQ.

The chain has TRBV19 and TRBJ1-1, with D unresolved. This CDR3 spans 14 amino acids. Germline CDR1 LNHDA, CDR2 SQIVND (reference sequence). Deletions cut 5 bases from V and 6 bases from J, with 16 bases between. The CDR3 bases are TGTGCCAGTAGTCCCACAAGAGTCCGCCCTGAAGCTTTCTTT. It translates to CASSPTRVRPEAFF.

Written as DNA, the CDR3 is TGTGCCAGCAGTCCCAGGTCAGGGGCAACTAATGAAAAACTGTTTTTT. It encodes CASSPRSGATNEKLFF. The chain joins TRBV27 to TRBJ1-4, with D maybe TRBD1 (6 bases). V lost 5 bases, J lost 0 bases, and 13 bases lay in between. The germline V gene encodes CDR1 MNHEY and CDR2 SMNVEV (reference sequence). CDR3 length: 16 residues.

This chain connects TRBV10-3 to TRBJ2-7; D gene uncertain. Trimming took off 0 bases at V and 7 bases at J, with 19 bases between the two ends. CDR1 and CDR2 from the germline V gene are ENHRY and SYGVKD. The CDR3 consists of 16 residues. CDR3 sequence: CAISESKQTYPAEQYF. In nucleotides, the CDR3 is TGTGCCATCAGTGAGTCGAAGCAGACATACCCCGCTGAGCAGTACTTC.

J is TRBJ2-3 and V is TRBV5-1, with 9 bases that match TRBD2. Unmatched junction bases numbered 9, after V lost 4 bases and J lost 3 bases. CDR3 length: 16 residues. Germline CDR1 and CDR2: SGHRS and YFSETQ. CDR3 in amino acids: CASSVRAGGPTDTQYF. CDR3 coding DNA: TGCGCCAGCAGCGTCAGGGCGGGGGGGCCTACAGATACGCAGTATTTT.